These 8 T cell receptor beta chains came from one sample sequenced in a study of cytomegalovirus exposure and HLA in healthy donors. The PCR had 60 Vbeta and 13 Jbeta primers. Only in-frame clones appear in the TCRdb table, and some are missing; sequencing was by immunoSEQ multiplex PCR. Recorded for this sample: tens of thousands of clones. Input material: PBMCs. The source is a male donor in good health and CMV-seronegative.

Here the CDR3 DNA reads TGTGCCAGCAGCCCTGGACTGCTCTCGGGCACAGATACGCAGTATTTT. It encodes CASSPGLLSGTDTQYF. The J gene is TRBJ2-3, the V gene TRBV7-9; D may be TRBD2 (5 bases). With 5 bases removed from V and 1 base from J, the gap between germline ends came to 16 bases. Germline V CDR1 and CDR2: SEHNR, FQNEAQ (reference sequence). The CDR3 length is 16 residues.

The V and J genes are TRBV7-3 and TRBJ1-5, with 12 bases that match TRBD1. The CDR3 extends over 20 amino acids. V shed 5 bases and J 1 base; nucleotides not matched to a gene: 15. CDR1 and CDR2 (germline): SGHTA, FQGTGA. DNA of the CDR3: TGTGCCAGCAGCCATATTAGGGACAGGGGGCCGGGAGTAAGCAATCAGCCCCAGCATTTT. Its translation is CASSHIRDRGPGVSNQPQHF.

This chain joins TRBV6-1 and TRBJ1-2, with 9 bases matching TRBD1. CDR3 size: 15 residues. Trimming removed 6 bases from V and 3 bases from J; junction bases left unmatched: 8. Germline CDR1 and CDR2: MNHNS and SASEGT. CDR3 region: CASSAQGASDYGYTF. The CDR3 DNA sequence: TGTGCCAGCAGCGCACAGGGGGCTAGCGACTATGGCTACACCTTC.

This chain connects TRBV5-6 to TRBJ2-2; D gene uncertain. V lost 0 bases to trimming and J lost 0 bases, with 3 bases between them. Germline assignment: CDR1 SGHDT and CDR2 YYEEEE. The CDR3 runs to 14 residues. CDR3 in DNA: TGTGCCAGCAGCTTGGCATCGAACACCGGGGAGCTGTTTTTT. Encoded protein: CASSLASNTGELFF.

The genes are TRBV2 and TRBJ2-3; the D is unclear. CDR3 length: 15 residues. Germline CDR1 is SNHLY and CDR2 is FYNNEI. V was trimmed by 5 bases and J by 2 bases, leaving 14 bases between them. CDR3 sequence: CASSSQVLDTDTQYF. The CDR3 DNA reads TGTGCCAGCAGTTCGCAGGTCCTGGACACAGATACGCAGTATTTT.

The chain couples TRBV2 to TRBJ1-5, with D unclear. With 2 bases removed from V and 1 base from J, the gap between germline ends came to 12 bases. The CDR3 runs 16 residues. Germline loops: CDR1 SNHLY, CDR2 FYNNEI. The DNA for the CDR3 is TGTGCCAGCAGTGAAACTCGGGGAGCGAGCAATCAGCCCCAGCATTTT. It yields the protein CASSETRGASNQPQHF.

The chain uses TRBV28 and TRBJ1-1; perhaps TRBD1 as D (5 bases). The CDR3 is 14 residues long. The germline gives CDR1 MDHEN, CDR2 SYDVKM. The V end was cut by 8 bases, the J end by 3 bases, with 16 bases between. CDR3: CASGLRGRDTEAFF. The CDR3 bases are TGTGCCAGCGGCCTTAGGGGCCGGGACACTGAAGCTTTCTTT.

This chain joins TRBV4-2 and TRBJ1-2, with 9 nucleotides matching TRBD1. Germline CDR1 LGHNA, CDR2 YNFKEQ. The CDR3 runs to 15 residues. V shed 1 base, J shed 5 bases, and the junction held 5 bases outside the gene matches. For the CDR3, the DNA is TGTGCCAGCAGCCAAGTGGGGGACAGGGAATATGGCTACACCTTC. It translates to CASSQVGDREYGYTF.